This T cell receptor (beta chain) originates from a study of read filtering for tumor transcriptome and immune sequencing (dated by TCRdb to about 2020). Context from the whole study: The cohort had 17 male and 14 female patients with a mean age of roughly 66 years, ranging from 47 to 80. By revised international staging, eight or nine patients were R-ISS I, about 17 were R-ISS II and about seven were R-ISS III. Whole-transcriptome libraries were prepared with the TruSeq RNA Access Library Prep Kit after DNase treatment. TCR-region mapped reads per sample ranged from about 4 to 11 million with IR-seq versus only about 80 to 1,300 with RNA-seq. The study compared TCR repertoires from targeted immune repertoire sequencing and bulk whole-transcriptome sequencing run on the same bone marrow samples. One of the main goals was to work out a read-filtering strategy for immune repertoire data, in particular whether clonotypes backed by only a single read should be removed. What the study reported, not specific to this receptor: The sorted CD138-negative fraction was a mixed bone marrow immune population, not purified T cells. Compared with RNA-seq, IR-seq captured clonotypes at much greater depth and more reliably, and a smaller IR-seq throughput was enough to identify most of the shared clonotypes. The correlation between IR-seq and RNA-seq shared clonotype proportions rose when single-read clonotypes were removed. Single-read clonotypes made up roughly 80% of clonotypes but approximately 3.5% of total reads in IR-seq, and less than 75% of clonotypes and 40% to 50% of reads in RNA-seq.

Inclusive of the bounding cysteine and phenylalanine, the CDR3 is 14 residues long. Just the 42-base CDR3 DNA is kept, in frame starting at base 1. CDR1 and CDR2 (SGHTA, FQGNSA) derive from the germline V gene. The V end loses 4 bases and the J end loses 1 base, and a stretch of 9 bases separates them. Bone marrow was sampled from every patient at the time of active disease. Isolation of bone marrow mononuclear cells was performed by Ficoll-Hypaque density gradient centrifugation. Myeloma plasma cells were removed and CD138-negative cells were collected by negative selection after labeling with CD138 magnetic microbeads on a MACS separator. Flow cytometry on an Attune NxT with CD138 antibodies was used to check the purity of the isolated cells. Total RNA was extracted using TRIzol reagent and was quantified on a NanoDrop spectrophotometer. For each patient, the CD138-negative bone marrow sample underwent paired RNA-seq and IR-seq.

Starting from 400 ng RNA, TCR libraries were constructed with the Immunoverse kit using molecular barcoded adaptors that cover the alpha/delta and beta/gamma chains. TCR library preparation was performed with the same RNA that was used for transcriptome sequencing. An Illumina HiSeq 4000 with 2 x 150 cycles was used to sequence the TCR libraries. The paper's data handling went like this. With MiXCR, TCR reads were aligned to human V, D, J and C references and assembled into CDR3 clonotypes, with quality filtering and error correction included. Clonotype counts and gene usage diversity were analyzed with the tcR package in R. For inspection of raw mapping reads, RNA-seq reads were mapped by STAR aligner version 2.5.3a onto GRCh37 of the human genome. To test how sequencing depth affected the clonotypes detected, IR-seq fastq files were randomly downsampled with Seqtk 1.3. TCRdb reprocessed the public reads (quality trimming at Q25 with fastp, clone calling with MiXCR) and kept in-frame beta chains. Each entry merges the rows of one CDR3 protein and shows their most common DNA and genes. What appears here as the V and J calls and clone size reflects TCRdb's work, not the paper's. In this sample the table shows more than 12,000 distinct CDR3 sequences, 20% of which occur a single time. Clones ranked in the top ten supply around 84% of the sample.

This clonotype was recorded at least ten times. Its antigen specificity is not known. One base away there is no much larger clone; base qualities are not given. This receptor was identified in a donor at least 40 years old with multiple myeloma. The material sequenced was a population of CD138-negative cells sorted from bone marrow. The cell subset or site label on this specimen signifies: bone marrow mononuclear cells depleted of CD138+ plasma/myeloma cells by negative magnetic selection. The chain joins TRBV7-2 to TRBJ2-3; D gene: possibly TRBD2, on 6 matching bases. The sequenced DNA: TGTGCCAGCAGCTCTGGCGGGGGCACAGATACGCAGTATTTT. Translated, this is CASSSGGGTDTQYF.